This is a list of T cell receptor beta chains from one sample in a study of T cells in Graves' hyperthyroidism and ophthalmopathy. TCRdb independently ran MiXCR on the multiplex PCR reads; one entry per CDR3 protein. The sample includes 400,000 to 500,000 distinct CDR3 sequences, roughly 14% of them seen just once. The sample consisted of blood. The receptors come from a woman between 18 and 29 years old with Graves' hyperthyroidism. Both conserved end residues are part of each CDR3. Fields, in order: V gene, D gene, J gene, clone size, CDR3 DNA, CDR3 protein. The D gene is left open where the match is weak. Not all rows give a size; the values are once, few, many and, for expanded clones, a class.

V gene: TRBV7-2; D gene: TRBD1; J gene: TRBJ1-1; clone size: many; CDR3 DNA: TGTGCCAGCAGTCCGACAGGGGGCTCGAACACTGAAGCTTTCTTT; CDR3 protein: CASSPTGGSNTEAFF
V gene: TRBV12-5; D gene: NA; J gene: TRBJ1-5; clone size: few; CDR3 DNA: TGTGCTAGTGGTTTGGTACGCCAGCCGGGCAGAAATAGCAATCAGCCCCAGCATTTT; CDR3 protein: CASGLVRQPGRNSNQPQHF
V gene: TRBV7-3; D gene: NA; J gene: TRBJ2-3; clone size: many; CDR3 DNA: TGTGCCAGCAGCCCGCAACTAGCACGCAACACAGATACGCAGTATTTT; CDR3 protein: CASSPQLARNTDTQYF
V gene: TRBV30; D gene: TRBD1; J gene: TRBJ2-7; clone size: many; CDR3 DNA: TGTGCCTGGACTCCGGGACAGGGGGGATACGAGCAGTACTTC; CDR3 protein: CAWTPGQGGYEQYF
V gene: TRBV5-1; D gene: TRBD1; J gene: TRBJ1-1; clone size: NA; CDR3 DNA: TGCGCCAGCAGGTACAGGGGGATCGCTGAAGCTTTCTTT; CDR3 protein: CASRYRGIAEAFF
V gene: TRBV12-3/TRBV12-4; D gene: NA; J gene: TRBJ1-2; clone size: many; CDR3 DNA: TGTGCCAGCAGTTTGGGAGTTAACTATGGCTACACCTTC; CDR3 protein: CASSLGVNYGYTF
V gene: TRBV18; D gene: NA; J gene: TRBJ2-1; clone size: many; CDR3 DNA: TGTGCCAGCTCACCGCGGGACGGCGGCAATGAGCAGTTCTTC; CDR3 protein: CASSPRDGGNEQFF
V gene: TRBV30; D gene: NA; J gene: TRBJ1-5; clone size: many; CDR3 DNA: TGTGCCTGTGCGCAGCGAGTGGGTCAGCCCCAGCATTTT; CDR3 protein: CACAQRVGQPQHF
V gene: TRBV27; D gene: NA; J gene: TRBJ2-3; clone size: NA; CDR3 DNA: TGTGCCAACGCGGAGTCAGATACGCAGTATTTT; CDR3 protein: CANAESDTQYF
V gene: TRBV4-2; D gene: TRBD2; J gene: TRBJ2-5; clone size: NA; CDR3 DNA: TGTGCCAGCAGCCAAACAGGGAGCGGGAGTCGCCAAGAGACCCAGTACTTC; CDR3 protein: CASSQTGSGSRQETQYF
V gene: TRBV5-5; D gene: NA; J gene: TRBJ2-2; clone size: NA; CDR3 DNA: TGTGCCAGCAGCTTGGAACGGATCGGGCGGGGTGGCACCGGGGAGCTGTTTTTT; CDR3 protein: CASSLERIGRGGTGELFF
V gene: TRBV6-1; D gene: TRBD1; J gene: TRBJ1-3; clone size: few; CDR3 DNA: TGTGCCAGCAGCGGACAGGGTTCAAACACCATATATTTT; CDR3 protein: CASSGQGSNTIYF
V gene: TRBV14; D gene: NA; J gene: TRBJ2-2; clone size: many; CDR3 DNA: TGTGCCAGCAGCCTTCCCAGGGGAGGGACCGGGGAGCTGTTTTTT; CDR3 protein: CASSLPRGGTGELFF
V gene: TRBV12-3/TRBV12-4; D gene: TRBD1; J gene: TRBJ1-5; clone size: many; CDR3 DNA: TGTGCCAGCAGTCCTGGGACAGGGGAATTTGGCAATCAGCCCCAGCATTTT; CDR3 protein: CASSPGTGEFGNQPQHF
V gene: TRBV5-5; D gene: NA; J gene: TRBJ2-7; clone size: few; CDR3 DNA: TGTGCCAGCAGCTCCCGCAGAATACTCTACGAGCAGTACTTC; CDR3 protein: CASSSRRILYEQYF
V gene: TRBV19; D gene: TRBD1; J gene: TRBJ2-5; clone size: many; CDR3 DNA: TGTGCCAGTAGCATGACAGGGAAAGAGACCCAGTACTTC; CDR3 protein: CASSMTGKETQYF
V gene: TRBV12-3/TRBV12-4; D gene: NA; J gene: TRBJ2-4; clone size: many; CDR3 DNA: TGTGCCAGCAGTTCCCGAACCTCCCTATTAGCCAAAAACATTCAGTACTTC; CDR3 protein: CASSSRTSLLAKNIQYF
V gene: TRBV7-9; D gene: NA; J gene: TRBJ2-4; clone size: many; CDR3 DNA: TGTGCCAGCAGCCCCATTATACTAGCCAAAAACATTCAGTACTTC; CDR3 protein: CASSPIILAKNIQYF
V gene: TRBV6-2/TRBV6-3; D gene: NA; J gene: TRBJ2-6; clone size: many; CDR3 DNA: TGTGCCAGCAGATACCGGGGGGGGGCCAACGTCCTGACTTTC; CDR3 protein: CASRYRGGANVLTF
V gene: TRBV19; D gene: TRBD1; J gene: TRBJ1-5; clone size: many; CDR3 DNA: TGTGCCAGCAGCCGGGACAGGGTCAATCAGCCCCAGCATTTT; CDR3 protein: CASSRDRVNQPQHF
V gene: TRBV19; D gene: TRBD2; J gene: TRBJ2-1; clone size: many; CDR3 DNA: TGTGCCAGTAGTCTAACCGGGGGGAGCTCCTACAATGAGCAGTTCTTC; CDR3 protein: CASSLTGGSSYNEQFF
V gene: TRBV5-1; D gene: TRBD2; J gene: TRBJ2-1; clone size: NA; CDR3 DNA: TGCGCCAGCAGCCTCGGGTTAGCGGGTCCAGATTACAATGAGCAGTTCTTC; CDR3 protein: CASSLGLAGPDYNEQFF